Listed below are T cell receptor beta chains from one sample, sequenced in a study of blood T cell repertoires in COVID-19. The repertoire was sequenced with immunoSEQ multiplex PCR; TCRdb's copy has only in-frame clones and lacks some. The data hold 80,000 or so clones, with roughly 90% observed a single time. Sequenced sample: peripheral blood. The receptors here all came from a man aged 45-65 years with acute or convalescent COVID-19. The CDR3 runs from the conserved cysteine through the conserved F or W. D genes are given only for firm matches. Clone size is shown for a subset of rows, as once, few, many or a class of expanded clone.

TGTGCCAGCAGTTACAGTCTGGAAGAGACCCAGTACTTC	CASSYSLEETQYF	TRBJ2-5	-	-	TRBV27
TGTGCCAGCAGTGAAAAGACAGGTCTTGACACCATATATTTT	CASSEKTGLDTIYF	TRBJ1-3	-	once	TRBV6-1
TGTGCCAGCAGTCTGACTAGCGGGGGGGCCCGGGAGCTGTTTTTT	CASSLTSGGARELFF	TRBJ2-2	TRBD2	-	TRBV6-2/TRBV6-3
TGTGCCAGCAGATCCTTTACAGGGGGGAGCAATCAGCCCCAGCATTTT	CASRSFTGGSNQPQHF	TRBJ1-5	TRBD1	-	TRBV2
TGCGCCAGCAGCTTGGGCGGGAAAGAGACCCAGTACTTC	CASSLGGKETQYF	TRBJ2-5	-	-	TRBV5-1
TGTGCCAGCAGCTTAGCGCGAGAGTACACTGAAGCTTTCTTT	CASSLAREYTEAFF	TRBJ1-1	-	-	TRBV7-8
TGTGCCAGCAGCCAAGCCTTGCGAGAACAAGAGACCCAGTACTTC	CASSQALREQETQYF	TRBJ2-5	-	-	TRBV3-1/TRBV3-2
TGTGCCAGCAGCTTAGGAGGGCAGAACACCGGGGAGCTGTTTTTT	CASSLGGQNTGELFF	TRBJ2-2	-	-	TRBV11-3
TGTGCCAGTAGCCTTCACAGCAATAATCAGCCCCAGCATTTT	CASSLHSNNQPQHF	TRBJ1-5	-	-	TRBV19
TGCGCCAGCAGCCAAGAAGTAAGGAGCGGAGGCACAGATACGCAGTATTTT	CASSQEVRSGGTDTQYF	TRBJ2-3	-	-	TRBV4-1
TGTGCCAGCAGCCCAGACAGGAGGGAAGCTTTCTTT	CASSPDRREAFF	TRBJ1-1	-	-	TRBV7-9
TGTGCCAGCAGCGTAGCCCCGACAGGACAGGATTTCTACAATGAGCAGTTCTTC	CASSVAPTGQDFYNEQFF	TRBJ2-1	TRBD1	-	TRBV9
TGTGCCAGCAGTGCCCTGGAGGACGAGCAGTACTTC	CASSALEDEQYF	TRBJ2-7	-	once	TRBV2
TGTGCCAGCAGAAACACAGGGGTGCATTCACCCCTCCACTTT	CASRNTGVHSPLHF	TRBJ1-6	TRBD1	-	TRBV27
TGTGCCAGCAGAGAACAGGTCTTTAATGAAAAACTGTTTTTT	CASREQVFNEKLFF	TRBJ1-4	-	-	TRBV28
TGTGCCAGCAGCTTGAATCTAATGATGGCGGGGAACGCCGGGGAGCTGTTTTTT	CASSLNLMMAGNAGELFF	TRBJ2-2	-	-	TRBV5-5
TGTGCCAGTAGTATGATGGACAGGGTAGACAATGAGCAGTTCTTC	CASSMMDRVDNEQFF	TRBJ2-1	TRBD1	once	TRBV19
TGTGCCAGCAGTCACCCTCCGGGGGGGCCGAACACCGGGGAGCTGTTTTTT	CASSHPPGGPNTGELFF	TRBJ2-2	TRBD2	-	TRBV27
TGCGCCAGCAGCTTGAGCATCGACACCGGGGAGCTGTTTTTT	CASSLSIDTGELFF	TRBJ2-2	-	once	TRBV5-1